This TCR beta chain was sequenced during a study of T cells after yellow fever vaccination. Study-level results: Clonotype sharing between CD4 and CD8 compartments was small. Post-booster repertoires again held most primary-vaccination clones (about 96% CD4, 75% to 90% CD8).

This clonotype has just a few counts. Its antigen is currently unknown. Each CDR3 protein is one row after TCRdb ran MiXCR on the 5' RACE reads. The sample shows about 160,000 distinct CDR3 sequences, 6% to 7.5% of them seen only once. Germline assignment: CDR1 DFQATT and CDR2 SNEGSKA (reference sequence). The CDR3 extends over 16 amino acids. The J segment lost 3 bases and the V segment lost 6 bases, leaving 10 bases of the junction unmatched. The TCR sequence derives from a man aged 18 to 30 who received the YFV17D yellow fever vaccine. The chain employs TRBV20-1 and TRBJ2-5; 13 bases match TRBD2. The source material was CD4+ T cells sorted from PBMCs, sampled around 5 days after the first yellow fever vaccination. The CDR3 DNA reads TGCAGTGCGGCGGGACTAGCGGGGAGGGCTAAAGAGACCCAGTACTTC. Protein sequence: CSAAGLAGRAKETQYF.